The 26 T cell receptor beta chains given below trace back to one sample, sequenced in a study of neurological immune-mediated disorders (dated by TCRdb to 2018 to 2020). Library preparation employed 5' RACE. TCRdb records Illumina HiSeq 2500 as the sequencer. TCRdb's own reprocessing of the public reads used fastp at Q25 and MiXCR and kept productive beta chains. Entries are consolidated by CDR3 protein sequence, retaining the most common genes and DNA. Counted in this sample were roughly 55,000 distinct CDR3 sequences; 16% of them appeared once. The ten largest clonotypes hold about 4.2% of the sample. Sequenced input: PBMCs. The source is a man in his sixties in good health.

As regards this clonotype: It may be a read error: a sequence one base away is much more abundant. V is TRBV28 and J is TRBJ2-7, with 7 bases lining up with TRBD1. The CDR3 contains 15 residues. Germline V gene data show CDR1 as MDHEN and CDR2 as SYDVKM. CDR3 loop: CASSLPTGTPYEQHF. The CDR3 coding sequence is TGTGCCAGCAGTCTCCCGACAGGGACCCCCTACGAGCAGCACTTC.

There are many counts of this clonotype. The V call is TRBV14, the J call TRBJ2-7; D is unresolved. V was cut by 2 bases and J by 2 bases, with 10 bases left in between. The length of the CDR3 is 14 residues. Germline V lookup: CDR1 SGHDN, CDR2 FVKESK. This CDR3 reads CASSQLTLTYEQYF. The CDR3 bases are TGTGCCAGCAGCCAATTAACTTTGACCTACGAGCAGTACTTC. The complete variable domain, with remaining parts taken from reference TRBV14 and TRBJ2-7, reads EAGVTQFPSHSVIEKGQTVTLRCDPISGHDNLYWYRRVMGKEIKFLLHFVKESKQDESGMPNNRFLAERTGGTYSTLKVQPAELEDSGVYFCASSQLTLTYEQYFGPGTRLTVT.

This clonotype has a count of ten or more. V usage is TRBV7-9 and J usage is TRBJ2-3, with 7 positions matching TRBD1. CDR1 SEHNR and CDR2 FQNEAQ come from the germline V gene (reference sequence). CDR3 length: 16 residues. The ends lost 5 bases at V and 4 bases at J; junction bases unmatched: 12. The CDR3 nucleotides are TGTGCCAGCAGCCACCCGGCGGGCCAGGGGGCAGATACGCAGTATTTT. The encoded protein is CASSHPAGQGADTQYF.

This clonotype was recorded at least ten times. The chain recombines TRBV7-8 with TRBJ1-6, with 8 bases identical to TRBD1. Germline values: CDR1 SGHVS, CDR2 FQNEAQ. The CDR3 has 16 amino acids. V gave up 1 base and J gave up 6 bases; unmatched junction bases: 5. CDR3 sequence (DNA): TGTGCCAGCAGCTTAGGGGTCGACAGGGGTAATTCACCCCTCCACTTT. Its translation is CASSLGVDRGNSPLHF.

Many counts were recorded for this clonotype. J is TRBJ2-5 and V is TRBV27; D ambiguous. Germline V gene data show CDR1 as MNHEY and CDR2 as SMNVEV (reference sequence). The CDR3 extends over 13 amino acids. With 0 bases removed from V and 1 base from J, the gap between germline ends came to 3 bases. CDR3 amino acids: CASSLSFQETQYF. Here the CDR3 DNA reads TGTGCCAGCAGTTTATCCTTCCAAGAGACCCAGTACTTC.

This clonotype came up many times. The CDR3 nucleotides read TGTGCCAGCAGTGAAGCGAGGGCCTCGGGCCCATCAGATACGCAGTATTTT. Translation gives CASSEARASGPSDTQYF. This chain joins TRBV6-1 and TRBJ2-3, with D possibly matching TRBD2 (5 bases). The V gene lost 0 bases and the J gene lost 4 bases, with 17 bases spanning the gap. The germline CDR1 and CDR2 sequences are MNHNS and SASEGT. CDR3 length: 17 residues.

This clonotype was seen many times. The CDR3 coding sequence is TGTGCCAGCAGCTTTCCACCTGTCTCTGGAAACACCATATATTTT. As protein: CASSFPPVSGNTIYF. This chain uses TRBV7-2 with TRBJ1-3, with D unresolved. CDR3 length: 15 residues. Germline-derived CDR1 and CDR2 are SGHTA and FQGNSA. V dropped 3 bases and J dropped 0 bases, with 9 bases sitting between them.

This clonotype was found many times. The chain couples TRBV5-1 to TRBJ2-5; 7 positions agree with TRBD1. The CDR3 is made up of 15 amino acids. The V segment lost 3 bases and the J segment 0 bases; nucleotides outside the gene matches: 5. CDR1 and CDR2 (germline): SGHRS, YFSETQ. CDR3 nucleotides: TGCGCCAGCAGCTCAGGACAGGACAACCAAGAGACCCAGTACTTC. Translation gives CASSSGQDNQETQYF.

There are many counts of this clonotype. The chain recombines TRBV20-1 with TRBJ2-4; 12 nucleotides align to TRBD2. Germline V gene data show CDR1 as DFQATT and CDR2 as SNEGSKA (reference sequence). The CDR3 length is 15 residues. Germline trimming cut 5 bases from V and 8 bases from J; bases unmatched to any gene: 10. CDR3 protein: CSAAPTSGRSDIQYF. The CDR3 region has the DNA TGCAGTGCTGCCCCCACTAGCGGGAGGTCGGACATTCAGTACTTC.

This clonotype has at least ten counts. CDR3 region: CASSSLQGGAETQYF. The CDR3 region has the DNA TGTGCCAGCAGCTCTCTACAGGGGGGTGCAGAGACCCAGTACTTC. The chain recombines TRBV5-5 with TRBJ2-5; 8 bases agree with TRBD1. The CDR3 sequence is 15 residues long. The V gene end was trimmed by 3 bases and the J gene end by 4 bases; junction bases not matched to a gene: 8. The germline V gene has CDR1 SGHKS and CDR2 YYEKEE (reference sequence).

This clonotype has ten or more counts. V and J are TRBV20-1 and TRBJ2-5; 11 bases fit TRBD1. Germline trimming cut 2 bases from V and 5 bases from J; bases unmatched to any gene: 7. The CDR3 runs to 15 residues. The germline V gene encodes CDR1 DFQATT and CDR2 SNEGSKA (reference sequence). The CDR3 DNA reads TGCAGTGCTAGACCGCGGACAGGGGGCTGGGAGACCCAGTACTTC. Translation: CSARPRTGGWETQYF.

The table lists this clonotype with many counts. This chain connects TRBV11-2 to TRBJ2-3, with 14 positions matching TRBD2. CDR1 is SGHAT, CDR2 FQNNGV, per germline. V lost 3 bases and J lost 5; bases outside the gene matches: 10. The CDR3 has 18 amino acids. CDR3 in amino acids: CASSFITGTSGSLDTQYF. As DNA, the CDR3 is TGTGCCAGCAGCTTCATTACCGGGACTAGCGGGAGTTTAGATACGCAGTATTTT. Full variable domain (remainder filled in from reference TRBV11-2 and TRBJ2-3): EAGVAQSPRYKIIEKRQSVAFWCNPISGHATLYWYQQILGQGPKLLIQFQNNGVVDDSQLPKDRFSAERLKGVDSTLKIQPAKLEDSAVYLCASSFITGTSGSLDTQYFGPGTRLTVL.

This clonotype came up many times. The genes are TRBV12-3 or TRBV12-4 and TRBJ1-1; D not certain. The CDR3 length is 13 residues. V lost 4 bases to trimming and J lost 4 bases, with 10 bases between them. The CDR3 bases are TGTGCCAGCAGTTCCGGGCCACGCACTGAAGCTTTCTTT. Protein: CASSSGPRTEAFF.

V usage is TRBV12-3 or TRBV12-4 and J usage is TRBJ2-7; TRBD1 matches at 8 bases. Losses at the gene ends were 6 bases for V and 7 bases for J; bases not matched to a gene: 8. This CDR3 spans 13 amino acids. Written as DNA, the CDR3 is TGTGCCAGCAGCTATGGACAGGGCGGGGAGCAGTACTTC. It codes for CASSYGQGGEQYF.

Regarding this clonotype: Sequence at one end of the junction differs from germline and may be a read error. The V call is TRBV9, the J call TRBJ1-1; TRBD1 might be the D (6 bases). CDR1 is SGDLS, CDR2 YYNGEE, per germline. The CDR3 is 18 residues long. In DNA, the CDR3 is TGTGCCAGCAGCGCCTATTTAGGGGTAGGGGGGTCCGACACTGACGCTTTCTTT. Residues: CASSAYLGVGGSDTDAFF.

This clonotype occurred many times. CDR3 in amino acids: CASSVGARGGYEQYF. CDR3 DNA: TGTGCCAGCAGCGTAGGGGCCAGGGGTGGCTACGAGCAGTACTTC. This sequence joins TRBV9 and TRBJ2-7, with a weak D call TRBD1 (6 bases). This CDR3 is built from 15 residues. V was clipped by 0 bases and J by 3 bases, with 13 bases between them. The germline V gene has CDR1 SGDLS and CDR2 YYNGEE.

This clonotype was detected many times. The rearrangement links TRBV20-1 to TRBJ2-7; 7 nucleotides align to TRBD2. The V and J ends lost 0 bases and 12 bases, in that order; junction bases with no gene match: 8. The CDR3 has 12 residues. Germline CDR1 reads DFQATT; CDR2 reads SNEGSKA (reference sequence). The CDR3 loop is CSARDKASGRYF. The CDR3 DNA reads TGCAGTGCTAGAGATAAGGCTAGCGGCAGGTACTTC.

This clonotype appeared many times. This chain uses TRBV16 with TRBJ2-7; maybe TRBD2 (5 bases). Deletions cut 0 bases from V and 8 bases from J, with 11 bases between. Germline CDR1 reads KGHSY; CDR2 reads FQNENV. The CDR3 consists of 13 residues. CDR3 nucleotides: TGTGCCAGCAGCCAATCGTATAACGGGAAGCAGTACTTC. This gives the protein CASSQSYNGKQYF.

This clonotype was picked up many times. The CDR3 spells CASSSASTEWSTDTQYF. In DNA, the CDR3 is TGTGCCAGCAGCTCAGCCTCGACTGAATGGAGCACAGATACGCAGTATTTT. This chain uses TRBV7-2 with TRBJ2-3; no firm D call. CDR3 size: 17 residues. V was pared by 4 bases and J by 0 bases, with 17 bases between. Germline CDR1 reads SGHTA; CDR2 reads FQGNSA.

This clonotype was detected ten times or more. The gene calls are TRBV10-3 and TRBJ2-3; tentatively, D is TRBD1 (7 bases). The CDR3 is 15 amino acids. Germline values: CDR1 ENHRY, CDR2 SYGVKD. V lost 6 bases to trimming and J lost 2 bases, with 15 bases between them. The CDR3 sequence is CAISRQGGSTDTQYF. The CDR3 region has the DNA TGTGCCATCAGCCGACAGGGAGGATCCACAGATACGCAGTATTTT.

This clonotype was observed at least ten times. The chain is built from TRBV29-1 and TRBJ2-1, with no clear D. There are 15 residues in the CDR3. V dropped 7 bases and J dropped 2 bases, with 18 bases sitting between them. Germline V gene lookup returns CDR1 SQVTM and CDR2 ANQGSEA. The CDR3 DNA reads TGCAGCGCACGGGTCACAGAAAATCCCTACAATGAGCAGTTCTTC. It specifies CSARVTENPYNEQFF.

This clonotype was recorded at least ten times. The J gene is TRBJ2-3, the V gene TRBV7-2; 10 nucleotides line up with TRBD2. V dropped 2 bases and J dropped 2; count of bases not matched to a gene: 10. Germline V CDR1 and CDR2: SGHTA, FQGNSA. This CDR3 has 18 amino acids. For the CDR3, the DNA is TGTGCCAGCAGCTTAAGGACTAGCGGCTTTCCCTTCACAGATACGCAGTATTTT. It specifies CASSLRTSGFPFTDTQYF. Looking up the rest from reference TRBV7-2 and TRBJ2-3 gives the full variable domain: GAGVSQSPSNKVTEKGKDVELRCDPISGHTALYWYRQSLGQGLEFLIYFQGNSAPDKSGLPSDRFSAERTGGSVSTLTIQRTQQEDSAVYLCASSLRTSGFPFTDTQYFGPGTRLTVL.

This clonotype was seen repeatedly, ten times or more. The CDR3 DNA follows: TGTGCCAGCAGCTTAACCGGGATACCTACCTACAATGAGCAGTTCTTC. Translated, it gives CASSLTGIPTYNEQFF. V gene TRBV7-2 combines with J gene TRBJ2-1; TRBD2 is a possible D gene (5 bases). Between the trimmed V and J ends, which lost 2 bases and 2 bases, there was a span of 13 bases. The CDR3 is 16 amino acids. CDR1 is SGHTA, CDR2 FQGNSA, per germline. The variable domain in full, with the rest retrieved from reference TRBV7-2 and TRBJ2-1, is GAGVSQSPSNKVTEKGKDVELRCDPISGHTALYWYRQSLGQGLEFLIYFQGNSAPDKSGLPSDRFSAERTGGSVSTLTIQRTQQEDSAVYLCASSLTGIPTYNEQFFGPGTRLTVL.

J is TRBJ2-7 and V is TRBV7-8; 8 nucleotides line up with TRBD2. The germline V gene encodes CDR1 SGHVS and CDR2 FQNEAQ. V lost 5 bases and J lost 2; bases outside the gene matches: 8. CDR3 size: 15 residues. The CDR3 DNA reads TGTGCCAGCAGCCCGAATCAAGCGGGAGCCTACGAGCAGTACTTC. Protein product: CASSPNQAGAYEQYF.

As for this clonotype: With a much larger clone just one base away, this may be a read error. V is TRBV5-5 and J is TRBJ2-1, with unresolved D. The germline V and J ends were trimmed by 0 bases and 8 bases, with 12 bases remaining between them. The germline V gene encodes CDR1 SGHKS and CDR2 YYEKEE (reference sequence). The CDR3 contains 14 residues. This CDR3 is CASSLARYSDEQFF. In DNA, the CDR3 is TGTGCCAGCAGCTTGGCCAGATACAGTGATGAGCAGTTCTTC.

By its share, this clonotype is medium-sized (0.01 to 0.1%). J is TRBJ1-3 and V is TRBV20-1, with D maybe TRBD1 (5 bases). Germline CDR1 is DFQATT and CDR2 is SNEGSKA (reference sequence). Trimming cost V 2 bases and J 0 bases, with 23 bases left between them. The CDR3 has 19 amino acids. The CDR3: CSARPPGRNAPYSGNTIYF. Here the CDR3 DNA reads TGCAGTGCTAGACCCCCGGGACGCAATGCGCCGTACTCTGGAAACACCATATATTTT.